This entry features one TCR beta chain sequence. Antigen unknown. This specimen comes from a study of radiation and T cells in renal cell carcinoma. Study-level background: Nephrectomy followed 15 Gy stereotactic body radiation by 4 weeks. Study conclusions and caveats: Pretreatment tumor biopsies were lacking, so baseline clonotypes are unknown. From baseline, blood top tumor clonotypes peaked at 2 weeks post-radiation.

V was clipped by 0 bases and J by 0 bases; unmatched bases: 1. Germline assignment: CDR1 SGHRS and CDR2 YFSETQ. The CDR3 is 16 amino acids. Sequencing was performed with immunoSEQ multiplex PCR; in TCRdb, only in-frame clones are kept and a portion is missing. Among 100,000 to 150,000 clones, approximately 90% were seen once, and the ten largest hold around 6%. Time point specified: blood 2 weeks post-SBRT. The sample's treatment: 15 Gy SBRT to primary tumor, nephrectomy 4 weeks later. The patient's renal cell carcinoma had clear cell pathology. The input for sequencing was blood, taken from a patient whose treatment included radiotherapy and nephrectomy. The receptor comes from a woman in her seventies with renal cell carcinoma. The chain links TRBV5-1 to TRBJ2-2; 8 nucleotides align to TRBD1. The DNA for the CDR3 is TGCGCCAGCAGCTTGGAACAGGGGGCGAACACCGGGGAGCTGTTTTTT. This encodes CASSLEQGANTGELFF.